The 4 T cell receptor beta chains below come from one sample, sequenced in a study of T cells in women clearing cervical HPV infection. Libraries were prepared by immunoSEQ multiplex PCR; TCRdb keeps only in-frame clonotypes and omits some of them. The listing records approximately 38,000 clones. Sequences were obtained from blood buffy coat. Every receptor here comes from a woman aged 18-70 years with a cervical HPV16 infection that either progressed to CIN3+ or cleared (not recorded which).

Of note for this clone: Read coverage stops 3 residues before the CDR3 terminus; the germline J gene supplies the remainder. V and J are TRBV20-1 and TRBJ1-5; tentative D call: TRBD1 (6 bases). In germline, CDR1 is DFQATT, CDR2 SNEGSKA (reference sequence). Trimming cost V 6 bases and J 4 bases, with 22 bases left between them. The CDR3 is 16 residues long. The sequenced part of the CDR3 DNA is TGCAGTGCGAAAATCCAGGGGACGCAAGGTAATCAGCCC. Protein sequence: CSAKIQGTQGNQP. The full CDR3 sequence reads CSAKIQGTQGNQPQHF.

Comment on this clone: The read stops 3 residues short of the end of the CDR3; the missing end is completed from the germline J gene. The V gene is TRBV7-9, the J gene TRBJ1-2, with 9 bases lining up with TRBD1. The CDR3 is made up of 13 amino acids. The V gene end was trimmed by 4 bases and the J gene end by 7 bases; junction bases not matched to a gene: 4. The V gene's germline CDR1 is SEHNR and CDR2 FQNEAQ (reference sequence). This chain's CDR3 is CASSYGQGSGYTF. The DNA read from the CDR3 is TGTGCCAGCAGCTATGGACAGGGGTCTGGC.

With regard to this clone: The CDR3 extends 3 residues past the end of the read, so its final part is completed from the germline J gene. The rearrangement joins TRBV9 to TRBJ1-2; 8 nucleotides align to TRBD1. J gave up 4 bases and V 4 bases, and 9 bases lay outside the gene matches. The CDR3 is 15 residues long. From germline, CDR1 is SGDLS and CDR2 YYNGEE. The sequenced part of the CDR3 DNA is TGTGCCAGCAGCTTTGAGACAGGGGACCTCTATGGC. Protein sequence: CASSFETGDLYG. The full CDR3 protein is CASSFETGDLYGYTF.

Concerning this clone: With the read ending 3 residues before the CDR3 end, the germline J gene is used to fill in that end. The chain employs TRBV7-3 and TRBJ1-2, with 9 bases matching TRBD1. The CDR3 is 14 residues long. The germline V gene has CDR1 SGHTA and CDR2 FQGTGA. V shed 5 bases, J shed 4 bases, and the junction held 5 bases outside the gene matches. The sequenced CDR3 bases are TGTGCCAGCAGCCCCCCGACAGGGGGCTATGGC. Protein product: CASSPPTGGYG. The CDR3, in full, reads CASSPPTGGYGYTF.